Presented here are 25 T cell receptor beta chains from one specimen sequenced in a study of T cell responses to AZD1222 COVID-19 vaccine. Sequencing used immunoSEQ multiplex PCR; TCRdb keeps in-frame clones, though not all of them. Of 120,000 to 150,000 clones in the sample, about 90% were seen once. The sequences come from peripheral blood, collected on day 0 of AZD1222 vaccination. The receptors derive from an adult in good health.

This clone has just a few counts. This chain joins TRBV7-9 and TRBJ2-7; D call uncertain. Germline V gene lookup returns CDR1 SEHNR and CDR2 FQNEAQ (reference sequence). Trimming took 5 bases from V and 0 from J, leaving 8 bases between them. The CDR3 consists of 13 residues. The CDR3 DNA reads TGTGCCAGCAGCCCTCCGAGCTCCTACGAGCAGTACTTC. Translated, it gives CASSPPSSYEQYF.

This clone came up a few times. V usage is TRBV6-2 or TRBV6-3 and J usage is TRBJ2-3; D is possibly TRBD2 (6 bases). V lost 5 bases and J lost 0, with 15 bases in between. Germline values: CDR1 MNHEY, CDR2 SVGEGT. The CDR3 contains 16 residues. The CDR3 loop reads CASSPGGGSSTDTQYF. DNA of the CDR3: TGTGCCAGCAGTCCAGGTGGAGGGAGCAGCACAGATACGCAGTATTTT.

The chain joins TRBV7-2 to TRBJ1-2; D is perhaps TRBD1 (5 bases). Deletions cut 1 base from V and 6 bases from J, with 18 bases between. Looked up from germline, CDR1 is SGHTA and CDR2 is FQGNSA. The CDR3 contains 16 residues. The CDR3 coding sequence is TGTGCCAGCAGCTTAGAAGGGTTAGGGGCAATTCATGGCTACACCTTC. Amino acids: CASSLEGLGAIHGYTF.

The chain combines TRBV5-1 with TRBJ2-1, with TRBD2 as a possible D gene (5 bases). V was cut by 1 base and J by 9 bases, with 8 bases left in between. This CDR3 is 12 amino acids long. CDR1 and CDR2 (germline): SGHRS, YFSETQ. This chain's CDR3 is CASSLMRVEQFF. The DNA of the CDR3 is TGCGCCAGCAGCTTGATGAGGGTTGAGCAGTTCTTC.

This clone was detected only once. The V call is TRBV29-1, the J call TRBJ1-1; no reliable D call. CDR1 and CDR2 (germline): SQVTM, ANQGSEA. This CDR3 contains 12 residues. V was trimmed by 4 bases and J by 4 bases, leaving 10 bases between them. The CDR3 is CSVGSMGTEAFF. As DNA, the CDR3 is TGCAGCGTTGGGTCAATGGGCACTGAAGCTTTCTTT. Using reference TRBV29-1 and TRBJ1-1 for the parts outside the CDR3, the full variable domain is SAVISQKPSRDICQRGTSLTIQCQVDSQVTMMFWYRQQPGQSLTLIATANQGSEATYESGFVIDKFPISRPNLTFSTLTVSNMSPEDSSIYLCSVGSMGTEAFFGQGTRLTVV.

The CDR3: CASSPRPGTEAFF. CDR3 nucleotide sequence: TGTGCCAGCAGCCCCCGACCGGGCACTGAAGCTTTCTTT. The chain joins TRBV11-3 to TRBJ1-1; D gene ambiguous. This CDR3 comprises 13 residues. V lost 5 bases to trimming and J lost 4 bases, with 11 bases between them. Germline CDR1 and CDR2: SGHNT and YENEEA.

Concerning this clone: Other nucleotide sequences from this sample produce the same CDR3. CDR3 sequence (DNA): TGTGCCAGCAGCCAGGGAGGGGGGTCTAACTATGGCTACACCTTC. The encoded protein is CASSQGGGSNYGYTF. This rearrangement joins TRBV3-1 (or the pseudogene TRBV3-2) to TRBJ1-2; tentatively, D is TRBD1 (6 bases). The CDR3 runs to 15 residues. Trimming removed 3 bases from V and 0 bases from J, with 11 bases in between. Germline V lookup: CDR1 LGHDT, CDR2 YNNKEL (reference sequence).

The gene calls are TRBV9 and TRBJ2-3, with TRBD2 as a possible D gene (5 bases). With 0 bases removed from V and 1 base from J, the gap between germline ends came to 12 bases. Germline V lookup: CDR1 SGDLS, CDR2 YYNGEE. CDR3 length equals 16 residues. This chain's CDR3 is CASSVVVASGTDTQYF. The CDR3 DNA follows: TGTGCCAGCAGCGTAGTGGTAGCGTCTGGCACAGATACGCAGTATTTT.

The rearrangement joins TRBV7-3 to TRBJ1-1; possibly TRBD1 for D (5 bases). The CDR3 contains 15 residues. V was shortened by 5 bases and J by 2 bases, with 15 bases between the two germline ends. CDR1 and CDR2 (germline): SGHTA, FQGTGA. The CDR3, as DNA: TGTGCCAGCAGCCCAACCCCAGACAGCAACACTGAAGCTTTCTTT. This gives the protein CASSPTPDSNTEAFF.

The chain couples TRBV6-5 to TRBJ2-3; TRBD2 matches at 7 bases. The CDR3 has 13 residues. Losses at the gene ends were 6 bases for V and 7 bases for J; bases not matched to a gene: 7. The germline V gene has CDR1 MNHEY and CDR2 SVGAGI. This CDR3 is CASSATLANTQYF. The CDR3 nucleotides are TGTGCCAGCAGCGCGACACTAGCGAATACGCAGTATTTT.

The J gene is TRBJ1-1, the V gene TRBV10-3, with D perhaps matching TRBD1 (5 bases). CDR1 is ENHRY and CDR2 is SYGVKD in the germline V gene. V lost 2 bases to trimming and J lost 1 base, with 11 bases between them. The CDR3 spans 15 residues. CDR3 loop: CAISERGHENTEAFF. The CDR3 coding sequence is TGTGCCATCAGTGAGCGAGGACACGAGAACACTGAAGCTTTCTTT.

The chain links TRBV28 to TRBJ2-7, with 7 bases that match TRBD1. The CDR3 sequence is 14 residues long. Germline V gene data show CDR1 as MDHEN and CDR2 as SYDVKM. With 8 bases clipped from V and 8 bases from J, the junction kept 15 bases outside the gene matches. The CDR3 reads CASSDRVGPLQQYF. CDR3 bases: TGTGCCAGCTCTGACAGGGTGGGACCCCTCCAGCAGTACTTC.

This clone was observed a single time. The chain couples TRBV5-5 to TRBJ1-3; D not resolved. V shed 0 bases and J shed 1 base, with 14 bases lying between them. Per germline, CDR1 SGHKS and CDR2 YYEKEE (reference sequence). This CDR3 has 17 residues. CDR3 in amino acids: CASSLDTAELSGNTIYF. DNA of the CDR3: TGTGCCAGCAGCTTGGATACCGCAGAACTTTCTGGAAACACCATATATTTT.

The chain uses TRBV27 and TRBJ2-7, with 7 bases lining up with TRBD2. The V segment lost 7 bases and the J segment 3 bases; nucleotides outside the gene matches: 9. Germline V lookup: CDR1 MNHEY, CDR2 SMNVEV (reference sequence). CDR3 length: 14 residues. CDR3 sequence reads: CASTSGRGGYEQYF. Here the CDR3 DNA reads TGTGCCAGCACCTCAGGGAGGGGAGGCTACGAGCAGTACTTC.

The sample holds one count of this clone. The V call is TRBV5-8, the J call TRBJ1-5; 10 nucleotides agree with TRBD1. V gave up 3 bases and J gave up 3 bases; unmatched junction bases: 3. Germline CDR1 and CDR2: SGHTS and YDEGEE. The CDR3 length is 15 residues. DNA of the CDR3: TGTGCCAGCAGCTGGGGGACAGGGGCCAATCAGCCCCAGCATTTT. Translation gives CASSWGTGANQPQHF.

In its sample, this clone was seen once. The genes are TRBV4-3 and TRBJ1-5; D may be TRBD1 (5 bases). CDR3 length equals 15 residues. Germline-derived CDR1 and CDR2 are LGHNA and YSLEER. Trimming shortened V by 1 base and J by 1 base, and 8 bases separated the two germline ends. The CDR3 DNA reads as TGCGCCAGCAGCCAAGTTCGGGGGAGCAATCAGCCCCAGCATTTT. It codes for CASSQVRGSNQPQHF.

The chain links TRBV5-6 to TRBJ1-5, with 7 bases identical to TRBD1. V lost 3 bases, J lost 2 bases, and 2 bases stayed unmatched. This CDR3 region has 14 residues. CDR1 is SGHDT, CDR2 YYEEEE, per germline. CDR3 sequence reads: CASSWTGGNQPQHF. DNA for the CDR3: TGTGCCAGCAGCTGGACAGGCGGCAATCAGCCCCAGCATTTT.

J is TRBJ1-6 and V is TRBV5-6, with D unresolved. The CDR3 has 15 residues. Germline assignment: CDR1 SGHDT and CDR2 YYEEEE. V dropped 1 base and J dropped 6 bases, with 11 bases sitting between them. The CDR3 here is CASSLSPASNSPLHF. CDR3 in DNA: TGTGCCAGCAGCTTGAGTCCGGCTTCTAATTCACCCCTCCACTTT.

The chain combines TRBV6-5 with TRBJ2-3; no clear D gene. CDR1 MNHEY and CDR2 SVGAGI come from the germline V gene. The length of the CDR3 is 16 residues. The V gene lost 4 bases and the J gene lost 2 bases, with 16 bases spanning the gap. This chain's CDR3 is CASSSPLDISTDTQYF. CDR3 nucleotides: TGTGCCAGCAGTTCCCCGCTCGACATCTCCACAGATACGCAGTATTTT.

This chain links TRBV6-5 with TRBJ2-5; possible D gene TRBD2, 5 bases. Trimming removed 7 bases at V and 5 bases at J, with 11 bases between. The length of the CDR3 is 12 residues. Per germline, CDR1 MNHEY and CDR2 SVGAGI. The CDR3 DNA follows: TGTGCCAGCATTCCCCGAGGGGAGACCCAGTACTTC. Translation gives CASIPRGETQYF.

The rearrangement uses TRBV4-2 and TRBJ2-3; TRBD2 aligns across 15 bases. From germline, CDR1 is LGHNA and CDR2 YNFKEQ. J gave up 4 bases and V 5 bases, and 4 bases lay outside the gene matches. The CDR3 extends over 16 amino acids. The CDR3 loop is CASSRRTSGGADTQYF. Here the CDR3 DNA reads TGTGCCAGCAGCAGGAGGACTAGCGGGGGGGCAGATACGCAGTATTTT.

The chain joins TRBV4-3 to TRBJ2-3; 10 nucleotides match TRBD2. Germline V gives CDR1 LGHNA, CDR2 YSLEER. CDR3 length equals 14 residues. Germline trimming cut 3 bases from V and 5 bases from J; bases unmatched to any gene: 2. The CDR3 nucleotides read TGCGCCAGCAGCCACAGCGGGGGGGAAGATACGCAGTATTTT. Its translation is CASSHSGGEDTQYF.

The chain couples TRBV6-5 to TRBJ1-1; D is unresolved. V was pared by 0 bases and J by 4 bases, with 9 bases between. The CDR3 spans 14 residues. Germline CDR1 reads MNHEY; CDR2 reads SVGAGI. The CDR3 nucleotides are TGTGCCAGCAGTTACTCCGAGCAGAGCACTGAAGCTTTCTTT. Translating it yields CASSYSEQSTEAFF.

This clone has a handful of counts. The V and J genes are TRBV7-9 and TRBJ2-1; 7 bases match TRBD2. V was clipped by 3 bases and J by 4 bases; unmatched bases: 9. The CDR3 spans 16 residues. Germline V gives CDR1 SEHNR, CDR2 FQNEAQ (reference sequence). The CDR3 region has the DNA TGTGCCAGCAGCTTGAGCTTAGCGGGCGCATACAATGAGCAGTTCTTC. This encodes CASSLSLAGAYNEQFF. Together with reference TRBV7-9 and TRBJ2-1, the CDR3 gives the full variable domain: DTGVSQNPRHKITKRGQNVTFRCDPISEHNRLYWYRQTLGQGPEFLTYFQNEAQLEKSRLLSDRFSAERPKGSFSTLEIQRTEQGDSAMYLCASSLSLAGAYNEQFFGPGTRLTVL.

V and J are TRBV11-2 and TRBJ2-3, with D maybe TRBD2 (5 bases). This CDR3 has 19 amino acids. Germline CDR1 reads SGHAT; CDR2 reads FQNNGV. Trimming left V 1 base short and J 2 bases short, with 22 bases between. The CDR3 bases are TGTGCCAGCAGCTTAGGTACATGGTTAGCGAGAGACAACACAGATACGCAGTATTTT. Its protein product is CASSLGTWLARDNTDTQYF. Full variable domain (outside the CDR3, taken from reference TRBV11-2 and TRBJ2-3): EAGVAQSPRYKIIEKRQSVAFWCNPISGHATLYWYQQILGQGPKLLIQFQNNGVVDDSQLPKDRFSAERLKGVDSTLKIQPAKLEDSAVYLCASSLGTWLARDNTDTQYFGPGTRLTVL.